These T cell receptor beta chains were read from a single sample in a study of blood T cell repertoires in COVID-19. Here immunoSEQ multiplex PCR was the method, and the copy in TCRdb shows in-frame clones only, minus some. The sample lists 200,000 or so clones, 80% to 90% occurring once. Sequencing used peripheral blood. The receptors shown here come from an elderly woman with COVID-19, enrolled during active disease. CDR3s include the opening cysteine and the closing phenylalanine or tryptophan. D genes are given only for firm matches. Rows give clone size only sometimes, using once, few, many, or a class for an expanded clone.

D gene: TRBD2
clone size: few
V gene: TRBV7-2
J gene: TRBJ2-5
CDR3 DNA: TGTGCCAGCAGCTTACTAGCGGTCCAAGAGACCCAGTACTTC
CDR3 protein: CASSLLAVQETQYF

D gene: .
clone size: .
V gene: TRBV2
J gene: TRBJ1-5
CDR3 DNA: TGTGCCAGCAGTGAAGCGCTCGAGAATCAGCCCCAGCATTTT
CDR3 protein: CASSEALENQPQHF

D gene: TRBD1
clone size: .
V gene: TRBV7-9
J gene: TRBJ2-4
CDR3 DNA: TGTGCCAGCAGCCCTTGGACAGGGGGTGAAAACATTCAGTACTTC
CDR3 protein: CASSPWTGGENIQYF

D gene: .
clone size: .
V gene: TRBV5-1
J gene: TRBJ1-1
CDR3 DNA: TGCGCCAGCAGCTTATGGGCTGCGAACACTGAAGCTTTCTTT
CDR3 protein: CASSLWAANTEAFF

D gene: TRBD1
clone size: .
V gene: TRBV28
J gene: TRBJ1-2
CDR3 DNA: TGTGCCAGCACCGTGGCAGGGGGCCCCTATGGCTACACCTTC
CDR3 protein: CASTVAGGPYGYTF

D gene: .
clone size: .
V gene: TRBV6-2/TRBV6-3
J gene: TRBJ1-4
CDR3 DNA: TGTGCCAGCAGCGCAGGAGGATTGGGGGAAAAACTGTTTTTT
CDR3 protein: CASSAGGLGEKLFF

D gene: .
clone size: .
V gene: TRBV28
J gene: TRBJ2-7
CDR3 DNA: TGTGCCAGCAGTTTAGGTGGGGCCGCTACGAAGCAGTACTTC
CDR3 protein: CASSLGGAATKQYF

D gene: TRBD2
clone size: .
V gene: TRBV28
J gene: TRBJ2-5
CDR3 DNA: TGTGCCAGCAGTTTATTAGGGGGGGGACTAGCGGACCAAGAGACCCAGTACTTC
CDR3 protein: CASSLLGGGLADQETQYF

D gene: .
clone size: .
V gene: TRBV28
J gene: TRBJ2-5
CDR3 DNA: TGTGCCAGCAGAGTCTCAGGGGCACGGGAGACCCAGTACTTC
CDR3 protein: CASRVSGARETQYF

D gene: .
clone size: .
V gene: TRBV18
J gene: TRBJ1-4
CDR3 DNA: TGTGCCAGCTCACCAGAGGTCAGGGGCGGCCGTGAAAAACTGTTTTTT
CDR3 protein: CASSPEVRGGREKLFF

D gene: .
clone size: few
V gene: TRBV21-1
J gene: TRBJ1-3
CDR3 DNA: TGTGCCAGCAGCAAAGGCTCGGTTCCAGGAAACACCATATATTTT
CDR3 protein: CASSKGSVPGNTIYF

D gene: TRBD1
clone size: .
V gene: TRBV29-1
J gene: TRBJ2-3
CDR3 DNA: TGCAGCGTCGACGGACAGGTGGGAGCAGATACGCAGTATTTT
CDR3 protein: CSVDGQVGADTQYF

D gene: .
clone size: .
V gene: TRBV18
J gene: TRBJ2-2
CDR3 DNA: TGTGCCAGCTCACCATATGGTGTCGGCACCGGGGAGCTGTTTTTT
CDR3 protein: CASSPYGVGTGELFF

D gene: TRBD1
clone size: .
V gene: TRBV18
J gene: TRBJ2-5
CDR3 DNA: TGTGCCAGCTCACTGAGCGGACAGGGCAATCAAGAGACCCAGTACTTC
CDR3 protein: CASSLSGQGNQETQYF

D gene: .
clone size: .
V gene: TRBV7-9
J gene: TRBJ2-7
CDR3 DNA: TGTGCCAGCAGCCTTTCGACGGGGATCCCTGCCTACGAGCAGTACTTC
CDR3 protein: CASSLSTGIPAYEQYF

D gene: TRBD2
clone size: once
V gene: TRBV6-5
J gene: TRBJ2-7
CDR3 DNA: TGTGCCAGCAGTTACGGTCTAGCGGGAGTGGACGAGCAGTACTTC
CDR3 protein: CASSYGLAGVDEQYF

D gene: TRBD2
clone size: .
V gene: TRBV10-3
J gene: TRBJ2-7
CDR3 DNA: TGTGCCCTGAGGGGGGCGACTAGCGACTCCTACGAGCAGTACTTC
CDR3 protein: CALRGATSDSYEQYF

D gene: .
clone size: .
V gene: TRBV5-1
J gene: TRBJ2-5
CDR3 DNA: TGCGCCAGCAGCCGGAGACAGCCTGAAGAGACCCAGTACTTC
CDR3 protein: CASSRRQPEETQYF

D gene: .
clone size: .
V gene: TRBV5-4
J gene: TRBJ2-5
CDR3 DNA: TGTGCCAGCAGCTTCGTGGGGGGGCAAAGAGGGACCCAGTACTTC
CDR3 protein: CASSFVGGQRGTQYF

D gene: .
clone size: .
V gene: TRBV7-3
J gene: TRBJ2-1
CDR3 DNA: TGTGCCAGCAGCTTAATAGGCAGGGGTAGTGAGCAGTTCTTC
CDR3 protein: CASSLIGRGSEQFF